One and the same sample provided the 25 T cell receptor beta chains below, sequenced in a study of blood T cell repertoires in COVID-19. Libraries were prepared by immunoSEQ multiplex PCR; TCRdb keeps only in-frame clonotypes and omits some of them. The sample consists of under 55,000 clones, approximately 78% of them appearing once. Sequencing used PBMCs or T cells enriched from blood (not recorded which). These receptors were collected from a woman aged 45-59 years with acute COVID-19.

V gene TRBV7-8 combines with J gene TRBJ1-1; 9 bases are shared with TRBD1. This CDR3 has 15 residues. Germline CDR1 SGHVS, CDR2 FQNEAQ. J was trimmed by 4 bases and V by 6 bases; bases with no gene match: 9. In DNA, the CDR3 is TGTGCCAGCAGACCCTACAGGGGGCGAAGCACTGAAGCTTTCTTT. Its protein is CASRPYRGRSTEAFF.

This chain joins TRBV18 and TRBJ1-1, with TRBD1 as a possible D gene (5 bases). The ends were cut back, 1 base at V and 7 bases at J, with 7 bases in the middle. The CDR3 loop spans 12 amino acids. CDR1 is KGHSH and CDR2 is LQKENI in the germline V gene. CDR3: CASSPRTLEAFF. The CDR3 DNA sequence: TGTGCCAGCTCACCACGGACACTTGAAGCTTTCTTT.

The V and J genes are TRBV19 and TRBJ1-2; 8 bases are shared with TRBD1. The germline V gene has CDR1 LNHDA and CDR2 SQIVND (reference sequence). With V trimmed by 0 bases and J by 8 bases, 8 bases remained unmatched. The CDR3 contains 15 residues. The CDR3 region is CASSIEPRDRRGYTF. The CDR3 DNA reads TGTGCCAGTAGTATAGAGCCCCGGGACAGGCGCGGCTACACCTTC.

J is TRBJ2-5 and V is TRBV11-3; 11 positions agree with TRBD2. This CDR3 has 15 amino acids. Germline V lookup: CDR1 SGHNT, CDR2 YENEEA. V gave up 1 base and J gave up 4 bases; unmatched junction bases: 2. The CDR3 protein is CASSLGGTSGETQYF. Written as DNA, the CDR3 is TGTGCCAGCAGCTTAGGCGGGACTAGCGGAGAGACCCAGTACTTC. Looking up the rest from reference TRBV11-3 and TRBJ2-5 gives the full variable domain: EAGVVQSPRYKIIEKKQPVAFWCNPISGHNTLYWYLQNLGQGPELLIRYENEEAVDDSQLPKDRFSAERLKGVDSTLKIQPAELGDSAVYLCASSLGGTSGETQYFGPGTRLLVL.

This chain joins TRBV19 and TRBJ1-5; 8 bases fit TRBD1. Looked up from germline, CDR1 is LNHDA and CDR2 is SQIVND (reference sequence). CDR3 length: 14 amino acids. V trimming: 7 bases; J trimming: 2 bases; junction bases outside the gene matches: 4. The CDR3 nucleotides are TGTGCCAGTACCACGACAGGGGGCAATCAGCCCCAGCATTTT. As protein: CASTTTGGNQPQHF.

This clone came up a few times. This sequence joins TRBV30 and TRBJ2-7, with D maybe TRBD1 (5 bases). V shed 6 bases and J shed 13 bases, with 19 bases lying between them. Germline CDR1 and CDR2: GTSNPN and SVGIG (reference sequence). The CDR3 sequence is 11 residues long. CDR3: CACGWKQGLYF. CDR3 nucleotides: TGTGCCTGTGGGTGGAAGCAGGGATTATACTTC.

The CDR3 protein is CASSPRDYGYTF. The CDR3 DNA sequence: TGTGCCAGCAGCCCCCGGGACTATGGCTACACCTTC. The V call is TRBV7-8, the J call TRBJ1-2; no clear D gene. CDR1 is SGHVS and CDR2 is FQNEAQ in the germline V gene. The CDR3 covers 12 residues. The germline V and J ends were trimmed by 5 bases and 3 bases, with 7 bases remaining between them.

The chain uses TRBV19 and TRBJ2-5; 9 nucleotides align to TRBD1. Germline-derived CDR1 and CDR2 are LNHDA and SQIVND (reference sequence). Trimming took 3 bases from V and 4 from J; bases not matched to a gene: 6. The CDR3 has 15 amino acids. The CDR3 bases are TGTGCCAGTAGTATGAGGACAGGGGCGGGAGAGACCCAGTACTTC. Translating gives CASSMRTGAGETQYF.

CDR3 residues: CASSEVSSGYNSPLHF. CDR3 DNA sequence: TGTGCCAGCAGTGAAGTAAGCAGCGGGTATAATTCACCCCTCCACTTT. This chain connects TRBV2 to TRBJ1-6, with D hard to call. CDR1 and CDR2 (germline): SNHLY, FYNNEI. The germline V and J ends were trimmed by 1 base and 4 bases, with 11 bases remaining between them. CDR3 length: 16 residues.

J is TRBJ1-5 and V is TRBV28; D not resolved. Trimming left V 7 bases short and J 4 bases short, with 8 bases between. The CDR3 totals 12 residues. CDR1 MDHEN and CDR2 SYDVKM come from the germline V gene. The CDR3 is CASNYRNQPQHF. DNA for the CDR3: TGTGCCAGCAATTACAGAAATCAGCCCCAGCATTTT.

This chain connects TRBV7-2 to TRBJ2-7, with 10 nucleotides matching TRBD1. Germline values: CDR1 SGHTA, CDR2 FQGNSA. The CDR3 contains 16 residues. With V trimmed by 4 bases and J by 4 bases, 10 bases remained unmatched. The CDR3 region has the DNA TGTGCCAGCAGCTCTAGACCGGGACAGGGGATGTACGAGCAGTACTTC. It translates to CASSSRPGQGMYEQYF.

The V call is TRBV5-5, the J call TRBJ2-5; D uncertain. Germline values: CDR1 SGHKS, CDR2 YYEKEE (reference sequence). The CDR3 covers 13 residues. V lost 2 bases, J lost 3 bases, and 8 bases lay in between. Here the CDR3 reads CASSFGREETQYF. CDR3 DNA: TGTGCCAGCAGCTTTGGTCGGGAAGAGACCCAGTACTTC.

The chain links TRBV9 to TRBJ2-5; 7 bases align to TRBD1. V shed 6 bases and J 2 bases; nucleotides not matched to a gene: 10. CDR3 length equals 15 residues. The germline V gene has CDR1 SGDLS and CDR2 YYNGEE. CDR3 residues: CASNPTGSKQETQYF. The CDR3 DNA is TGTGCCAGCAACCCGACAGGGTCGAAACAAGAGACCCAGTACTTC.

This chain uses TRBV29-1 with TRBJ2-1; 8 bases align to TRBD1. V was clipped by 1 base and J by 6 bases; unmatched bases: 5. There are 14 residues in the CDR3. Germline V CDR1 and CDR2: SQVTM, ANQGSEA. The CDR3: CSVEGQGAINEQFF. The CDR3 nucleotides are TGCAGCGTTGAAGGGCAGGGGGCTATCAATGAGCAGTTCTTC.

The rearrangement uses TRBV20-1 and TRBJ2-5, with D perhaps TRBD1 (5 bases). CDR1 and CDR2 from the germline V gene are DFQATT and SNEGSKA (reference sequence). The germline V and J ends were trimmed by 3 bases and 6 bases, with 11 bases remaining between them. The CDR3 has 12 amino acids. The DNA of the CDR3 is TGCAGTGCTAGTAGCAGGGTGAAGACCCAGTACTTC. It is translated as CSASSRVKTQYF.

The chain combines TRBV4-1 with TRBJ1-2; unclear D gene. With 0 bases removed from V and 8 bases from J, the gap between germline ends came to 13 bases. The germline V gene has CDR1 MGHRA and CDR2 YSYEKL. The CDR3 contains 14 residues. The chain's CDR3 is CASSQEVAGGGYTF. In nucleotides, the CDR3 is TGCGCCAGCAGCCAAGAGGTGGCGGGTGGAGGCTACACCTTC.

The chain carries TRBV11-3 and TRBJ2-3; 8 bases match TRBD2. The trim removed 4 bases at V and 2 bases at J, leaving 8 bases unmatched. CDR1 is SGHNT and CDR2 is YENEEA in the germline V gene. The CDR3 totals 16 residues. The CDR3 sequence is CASSSGGGTYTDTQYF. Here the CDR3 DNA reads TGTGCCAGCAGCTCTGGCGGGGGGACCTACACAGATACGCAGTATTTT.

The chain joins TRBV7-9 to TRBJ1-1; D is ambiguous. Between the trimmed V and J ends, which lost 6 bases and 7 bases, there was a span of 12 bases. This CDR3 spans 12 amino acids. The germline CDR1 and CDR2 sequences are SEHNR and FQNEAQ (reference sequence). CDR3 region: CASRTESGEAFF. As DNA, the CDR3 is TGTGCCAGCAGAACGGAGAGTGGTGAAGCTTTCTTT.

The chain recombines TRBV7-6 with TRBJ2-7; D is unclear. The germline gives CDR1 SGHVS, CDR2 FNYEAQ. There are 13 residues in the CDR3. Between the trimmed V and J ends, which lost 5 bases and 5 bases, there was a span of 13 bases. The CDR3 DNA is TGTGCCAGCAGCCCCTGGCAGGTCGACGAGCAGTACTTC. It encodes CASSPWQVDEQYF.

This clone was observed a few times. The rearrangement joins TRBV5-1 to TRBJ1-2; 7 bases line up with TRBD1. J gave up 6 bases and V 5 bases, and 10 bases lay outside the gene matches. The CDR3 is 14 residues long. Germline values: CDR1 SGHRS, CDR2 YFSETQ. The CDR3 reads CASRDGTVKDGYTF. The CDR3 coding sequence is TGCGCCAGCAGGGACGGGACAGTCAAGGATGGCTACACCTTC.

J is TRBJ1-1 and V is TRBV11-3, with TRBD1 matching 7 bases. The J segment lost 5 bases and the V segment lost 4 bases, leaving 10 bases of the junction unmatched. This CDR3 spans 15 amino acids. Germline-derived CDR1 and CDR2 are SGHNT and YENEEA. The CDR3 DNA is TGTGCCAGCAGCTCATACAGGGGTCGAGGGACTGAAGCTTTCTTT. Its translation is CASSSYRGRGTEAFF.

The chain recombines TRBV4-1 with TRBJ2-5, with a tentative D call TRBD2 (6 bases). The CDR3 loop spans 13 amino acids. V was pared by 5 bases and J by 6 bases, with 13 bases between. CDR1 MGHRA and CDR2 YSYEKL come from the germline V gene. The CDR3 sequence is CASSNLEGKTQYF. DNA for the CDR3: TGCGCCAGCAGCAACCTGGAGGGTAAGACCCAGTACTTC.

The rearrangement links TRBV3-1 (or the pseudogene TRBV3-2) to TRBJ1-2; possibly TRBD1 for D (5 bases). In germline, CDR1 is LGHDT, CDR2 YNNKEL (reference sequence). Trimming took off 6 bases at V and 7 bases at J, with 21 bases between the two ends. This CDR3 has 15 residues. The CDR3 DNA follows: TGTGCCAGCAGTATTGGGGGAGGGAAGCGGGGTGGCTACACCTTC. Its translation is CASSIGGGKRGGYTF.

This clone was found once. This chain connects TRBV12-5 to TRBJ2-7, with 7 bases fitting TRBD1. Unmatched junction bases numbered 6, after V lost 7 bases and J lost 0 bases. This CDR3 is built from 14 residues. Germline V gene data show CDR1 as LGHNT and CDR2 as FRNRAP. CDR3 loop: CASDLGTASYEQYF. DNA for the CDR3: TGTGCTAGTGACCTCGGGACAGCCTCCTACGAGCAGTACTTC.

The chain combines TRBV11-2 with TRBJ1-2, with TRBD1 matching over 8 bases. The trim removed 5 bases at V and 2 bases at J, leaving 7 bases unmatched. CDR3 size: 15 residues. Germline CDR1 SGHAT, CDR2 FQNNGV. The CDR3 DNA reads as TGTGCCAGCAGCGAAGGGAGGACAGGGAACTATGGCTACACCTTC. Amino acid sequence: CASSEGRTGNYGYTF.